Listed here are 13 T cell receptor beta chains from one sample, sequenced in a study of T cells in Graves' hyperthyroidism and ophthalmopathy (dated by TCRdb to between 2018 and 2021). The method was multiplex PCR. The sequencing machine was an Illumina HiSeq 2000. Amplification of TCR beta CDR3 regions was carried out from RNA transcripts. The TCR CDR3 was subjected to a first round of RT-PCR using the HTBI primer set and the Qiagen OneStep RT-PCR kit. TCRdb reanalyzed the raw reads on its own, using fastp at Q25 for trimming and MiXCR for clone calling, and kept in-frame beta chains. Duplicate CDR3 protein sequences are folded into a single record with the most common DNA and genes. The sample profile shows under 350,000 distinct CDR3 sequences; around a sixth of them were found once. In total, the top ten clones hold approximately 49% of the sample. The source material was blood. Receptor source: a woman between 45 and 60 years old with Graves' hyperthyroidism.

The chain uses TRBV28 and TRBJ2-2; TRBD1 agrees at 7 bases. Looked up from germline, CDR1 is MDHEN and CDR2 is SYDVKM. V gave up 7 bases and J gave up 6 bases; unmatched junction bases: 11. This CDR3 is built from 15 residues. CDR3 DNA sequence: TGTGCCAGCATTTCCCACGACAGGGCCGCCGGGGAGCTGTTTTTT. Translating it yields CASISHDRAAGELFF. The complete variable domain, with remaining parts taken from reference TRBV28 and TRBJ2-2, reads DVKVTQSSRYLVKRTGEKVFLECVQDMDHENMFWYRQDPGLGLRLIYFSYDVKMKEKGDIPEGYSVSREKKERFSLILESASTNQTSMYLCASISHDRAAGELFFGEGSRLTVL.

In this sample, this clonotype turned up many times. The chain combines TRBV2 with TRBJ1-4; D remains unclear. This CDR3 is built from 13 residues. CDR1 and CDR2 from the germline V gene are SNHLY and FYNNEI. V was cut by 3 bases and J by 8 bases, with 10 bases left in between. Here the CDR3 DNA reads TGTGCCAGCAGTGACTCTCCAAGCGAAAAACTGTTTTTT. It specifies CASSDSPSEKLFF.

This clonotype has a handful of counts. The chain combines TRBV12-3 or TRBV12-4 with TRBJ1-4, with TRBD1 matching 9 bases. The CDR3 is 16 residues long. V lost 6 bases and J lost 8; bases outside the gene matches: 13. The CDR3 here is CASSLPTGTGLEKLFF. CDR3 DNA: TGTGCCAGCAGCTTACCAACCGGGACAGGGTTGGAAAAACTGTTTTTT.

The chain has TRBV6-1 and TRBJ1-2, with no clear D. This CDR3 comprises 9 residues. Looked up from germline, CDR1 is MNHNS and CDR2 is SASEGT. V was pared by 5 bases and J by 13 bases, with 8 bases between. CDR3 in amino acids: CASSFQLTF. CDR3 DNA: TGTGCCAGCAGTTTTCAACTCACCTTC.

This chain joins TRBV2 and TRBJ2-1; 9 nucleotides agree with TRBD2. The CDR3 runs to 16 residues. Trimming took 3 bases from V and 4 from J; bases not matched to a gene: 7. The V gene's germline CDR1 is SNHLY and CDR2 FYNNEI. DNA of the CDR3: TGTGCCAGCAGTGATGAGGGCGGGAGGGTATACAATGAGCAGTTCTTC. Protein product: CASSDEGGRVYNEQFF.

About this clonotype: Possible read error: a much larger clone is one base away. The genes are TRBV7-8 and TRBJ1-2; 8 bases match TRBD1. CDR3 size: 16 residues. The V gene's germline CDR1 is SGHVS and CDR2 FQNEAQ. This CDR3 reads CAISLGGSAGGYGYTF. Written as DNA, the CDR3 is TGTGCCATCAGCTTAGGAGGTTCGGCAGGGGGCTACGGCTACACCTTC.

A few counts support this clonotype. The V gene is TRBV6-1, the J gene TRBJ1-5; TRBD1 might be the D (6 bases). Germline V gives CDR1 MNHNS, CDR2 SASEGT. The CDR3 runs 15 residues. V lost 5 bases and J 4 bases, leaving 15 bases between the germline ends. The CDR3 here is CASSPIRTVNQPQHF. The CDR3 DNA reads as TGTGCCAGCAGTCCCATAAGGACAGTAAATCAGCCCCAGCATTTT.

This clonotype was recorded at least ten times. The chain couples TRBV20-1 to TRBJ2-1, with 8 bases matching TRBD1. The germline CDR1 and CDR2 sequences are DFQATT and SNEGSKA (reference sequence). The CDR3 is 13 amino acids. The V and J ends lost 5 bases and 7 bases, in that order; junction bases with no gene match: 7. The CDR3 DNA reads TGCAGTGCTGGGAGGACAGGGCTAAATGAGCAGTTCTTC. It specifies CSAGRTGLNEQFF.

The chain combines TRBV6-5 with TRBJ1-1, with TRBD1 matching over 7 bases. The CDR3 has 18 amino acids. V lost 2 bases and J lost 4; bases outside the gene matches: 16. Germline V gives CDR1 MNHEY, CDR2 SVGAGI. The CDR3 protein is CASSYRSGKGGLITEAFF. CDR3 nucleotide sequence: TGTGCCAGCAGTTACCGATCTGGGAAAGGGGGCTTGATCACTGAAGCTTTCTTT.

This clonotype was seen many times. V gene TRBV18 combines with J gene TRBJ1-1; D gene unclear. The CDR3 loop spans 14 amino acids. Deletions cut 4 bases from V and 4 bases from J, with 13 bases between. Germline CDR1 reads KGHSH; CDR2 reads LQKENI. CDR3 bases: TGTGCCAGCTCACTAACTCAGACTTCCACTGAAGCTTTCTTT. As protein: CASSLTQTSTEAFF.

This clonotype occurred many times. CDR3 sequence (DNA): TGTGCCAGCAGTCCTCCTTATGGCTATGGCTACACCTTC. It yields the protein CASSPPYGYGYTF. V gene TRBV12-3 or TRBV12-4 combines with J gene TRBJ1-2; D uncertain. V lost 5 bases to trimming and J lost 4 bases, with 11 bases between them. The CDR3 is 13 residues long.

The sample holds many counts of this clonotype. CDR3 DNA: TGCAGTGCTGGCGCGGGACTAGCGGGAGGAGAGGGCGGGACCCAGTACTTC. Translating it yields CSAGAGLAGGEGGTQYF. This sequence joins TRBV20-1 and TRBJ2-5; TRBD2 aligns across 15 bases. From germline, CDR1 is DFQATT and CDR2 SNEGSKA (reference sequence). V lost 5 bases and J lost 7; bases outside the gene matches: 14. This CDR3 is 17 amino acids long.

This clonotype was observed many times. The chain links TRBV20-1 to TRBJ2-1; D gene uncertain. The CDR3 runs to 11 residues. With 6 bases removed from V and 13 bases from J, the gap between germline ends came to 16 bases. Germline V CDR1 and CDR2: DFQATT, SNEGSKA (reference sequence). CDR3 DNA: TGCAGTGCCCCCCTGGTACGACTCCAGTTCTTC. Residues: CSAPLVRLQFF.